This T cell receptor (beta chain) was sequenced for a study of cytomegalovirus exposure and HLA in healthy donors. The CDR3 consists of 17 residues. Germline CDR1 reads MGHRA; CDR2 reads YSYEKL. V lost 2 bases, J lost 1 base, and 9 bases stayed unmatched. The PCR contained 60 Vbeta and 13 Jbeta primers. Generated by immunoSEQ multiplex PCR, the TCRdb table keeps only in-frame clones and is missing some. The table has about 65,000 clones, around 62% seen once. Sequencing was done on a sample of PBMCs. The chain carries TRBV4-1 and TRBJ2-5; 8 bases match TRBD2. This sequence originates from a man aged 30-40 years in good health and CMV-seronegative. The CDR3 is CASSQTSGTRSQETQYF. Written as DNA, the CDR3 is TGCGCCAGCAGCCAAACTTCCGGGACTAGGTCCCAAGAGACCCAGTACTTC.